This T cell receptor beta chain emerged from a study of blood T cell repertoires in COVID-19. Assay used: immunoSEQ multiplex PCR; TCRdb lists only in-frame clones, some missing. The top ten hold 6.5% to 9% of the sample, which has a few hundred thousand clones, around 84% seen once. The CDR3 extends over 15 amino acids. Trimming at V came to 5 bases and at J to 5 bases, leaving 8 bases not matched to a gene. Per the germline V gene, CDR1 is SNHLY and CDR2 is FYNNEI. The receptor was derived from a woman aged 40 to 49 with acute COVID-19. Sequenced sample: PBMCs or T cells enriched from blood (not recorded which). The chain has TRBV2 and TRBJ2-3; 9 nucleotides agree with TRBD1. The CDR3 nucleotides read TGTGCCAGCAGTCGGACAGGGGTAGTGTTAGATACGCAGTATTTT. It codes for CASSRTGVVLDTQYF.